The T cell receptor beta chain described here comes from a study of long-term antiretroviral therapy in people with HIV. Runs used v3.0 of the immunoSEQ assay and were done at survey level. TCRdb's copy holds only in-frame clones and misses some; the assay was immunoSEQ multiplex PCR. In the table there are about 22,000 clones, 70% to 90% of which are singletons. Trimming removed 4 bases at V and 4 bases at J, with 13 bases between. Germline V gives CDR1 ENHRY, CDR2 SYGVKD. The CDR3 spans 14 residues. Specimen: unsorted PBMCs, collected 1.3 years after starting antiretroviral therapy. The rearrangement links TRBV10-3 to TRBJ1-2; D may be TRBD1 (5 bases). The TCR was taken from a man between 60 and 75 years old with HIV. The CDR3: CAISVGGERYGYTF. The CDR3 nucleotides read TGTGCCATCAGTGTGGGGGGGGAACGCTATGGCTACACCTTC.